A selection of T cell receptor beta chains follows, all from one sample in a study of CD8+ T cells in alopecia areata. This table comes from immunoSEQ multiplex PCR, and its TCRdb copy is limited to in-frame clones, with some not included. The sample gives around 4,200 clones, 69% of which show up once; more than 7% is in the top ten. The sequencing here drew on skin, taken at week 24, from a patient treated with tofacitinib. The receptors shown here come from a human donor with alopecia areata. The CDR3 runs from the conserved cysteine through the conserved F or W.

j_call	v_call	cdr3_length	cdr3_aa
TRBJ1-2	TRBV4-1	14	CASSTRQPNYGYTF
TRBJ2-5	TRBV7-6	17	CASSFDRDRGRKETQYF
TRBJ2-1	TRBV4-3	19	CASSQGASGGGSYYNEQFF
TRBJ2-5	TRBV5-1	15	CASSLRDRGRETQYF
TRBJ1-6	TRBV20-1	11	CSASLGSPLHF
TRBJ2-5	TRBV10-3	15	CAIRGANEVQETQYF
TRBJ2-5	TRBV7-2	13	CASSLAWEETQYF
TRBJ1-2	TRBV6-1	13	CASSKTDRDGYTF
TRBJ2-6	TRBV30	16	CAWSQGGGAGANVLTF
TRBJ2-5	TRBV6-5	11	CASSYGETQYF
TRBJ2-2	TRBV5-1	14	CASSLPSNTGELFF
TRBJ2-1	TRBV29-1	12	CSVERGTSEQFF
TRBJ2-3	TRBV9	17	CASSAASLAHPIDTQYF
TRBJ1-1	TRBV7-2	15	CASRYTGGENTEAFF
TRBJ2-1	TRBV27	14	CASSLSGRSNEQFF
TRBJ2-3	TRBV2	11	CASRGADTQYF
TRBJ2-1	TRBV27	16	CASSLTSGSSYNEQFF
TRBJ1-3	TRBV27	17	CASSLSAPLTSGNTIYF
TRBJ2-7	TRBV28	15	CASSPKDRPPYEQYF
TRBJ2-5	TRBV5-1	14	CASNPSGGRETQYF
TRBJ2-4	TRBV5-1	16	CASSYQGGSHGNIQYF
TRBJ1-2	TRBV7-9	16	CASSLPQGQGGYGYTF
TRBJ1-2	TRBV6-5	13	CASSYSEIRGYTF
TRBJ1-5	TRBV19	13	CASSYLALQPQHF
TRBJ1-5	TRBV9	13	CASSQRPSQPQHF
TRBJ1-4	TRBV5-4	17	CASSPDPDRATGEKLFF
TRBJ2-3	TRBV28	18	CASSLGTGLAGSTDTQYF
TRBJ2-2	TRBV7-2	15	CASSPHSGNTGELFF
TRBJ1-2	TRBV5-4	13	CASSLGGGDGYTF
TRBJ2-3	TRBV4-1	18	CASSHLVDSGGSTDTQYF
TRBJ2-7	TRBV5-6	15	CASSVDMTYSYEQYF
TRBJ2-7	TRBV19	16	CATSQIGGFDSYEQYF
TRBJ2-1	TRBV7-8	14	CASSSNRLAGDKFF
TRBJ2-5	TRBV7-8	19	CASSELGTSGSVWQETQYF
TRBJ2-5	TRBV10-3	15	CAISPTGGREETQYF
TRBJ1-2	TRBV5-1	13	CASSPGQRLGYTF
TRBJ2-3	TRBV29-1	13	CSVEKGGGRTQYF
TRBJ2-3	TRBV7-2	14	CASSLKARARAQYF
TRBJ1-2	TRBV5-1	18	CASSFSGTAQFSRYGYTF
TRBJ2-1	TRBV18	15	CASSLAGGLYNEQFF
TRBJ1-2	TRBV21-1	12	CARFKLRSGYTF
TRBJ1-5	TRBV6-5	13	CASSPSETQPQHF
TRBJ2-7	TRBV4-1	16	CASSPLSGTLTYEQYF
TRBJ2-2	TRBV27	13	CASSLQRTGELFF
TRBJ1-1	TRBV7-8	15	CASSWAGGIDTEAFF
TRBJ1-3	TRBV28	17	CASRRTGIGHSGNTIYF
TRBJ1-1	TRBV15	19	CATSRTLLWTGPRDTEAFF
TRBJ2-5	TRBV9	14	CASSVVGSGETQYF
TRBJ2-7	TRBV4-1	15	CASSLGQGPAYEQYF
TRBJ2-1	TRBV30	13	CACGTSGSNEQFF